This is a list of T cell receptor beta chains from one sample in a study of T cells after yellow fever vaccination. A single record per CDR3 protein comes from TCRdb applying MiXCR to the 5' RACE reads. Counted here are fewer than 400,000 distinct CDR3 sequences, about 10% occurring once; the ten biggest clones make up around 3.2%. Sequencing was performed on CD4+ T cells sorted from PBMCs, taken 45 days after the yellow fever booster vaccination. These receptors were collected from a man in his late teens or twenties who received the YFV17D yellow fever vaccine. Each CDR3 is given with its conserved first and last residue. The D gene is left open where the match is weak. Clone size, where shown, is once, few, many, or a class for clones that have expanded.

j_gene	abundance	v_gene	len	d_gene	CDR3nt	CDR3aa
TRBJ2-2	many	TRBV11-2	14	-	TGTGCCAGCAGCTTGGGCTTTAGCACCGGGGAGCTGTTTTTT	CASSLGFSTGELFF
TRBJ2-5	-	TRBV7-2	14	-	TGTGCCAGCAGCTTCAACAGCCTACAAGAGACCCAGTACTTC	CASSFNSLQETQYF
TRBJ2-4	-	TRBV7-2	14	-	TGTGCCAGCAGCTTGGGGATTACCAAAAACATTCAGTACTTC	CASSLGITKNIQYF
TRBJ1-1	few	TRBV12-3/TRBV12-4	15	-	TGTGCCAGCAGTTTAGAGGCAGGGGTTGGCACTGAAGCTTTCTTT	CASSLEAGVGTEAFF
TRBJ1-2	few	TRBV5-1	15	TRBD1	TGCGCCAGCAGCGGAGGGACAGGTGGGGTCTATGGCTACACCTTC	CASSGGTGGVYGYTF
TRBJ2-7	-	TRBV5-1	15	-	TGCGCCAGCAGCTTGGCCGTCAGGTTTAGCTACGAGCAGTACTTC	CASSLAVRFSYEQYF
TRBJ2-4	-	TRBV12-3/TRBV12-4	12	-	TGTGCCAGCAGCCTCTTTGGTGACATTCAGTACTTC	CASSLFGDIQYF
TRBJ2-5	-	TRBV6-1	17	-	TGTGCCAGCAGCAATGCCCGATCGGGGACGAGAGGGGAGACCCAGTACTTC	CASSNARSGTRGETQYF
TRBJ2-5	few	TRBV5-1	14	-	TGCGCCAGCAGCATTGGGACATCCCAAGAGACCCAGTACTTC	CASSIGTSQETQYF
TRBJ1-2	few	TRBV7-9	12	-	TGTGCCAGCAGCCCCGGGGGGGATGGCTACACCTTC	CASSPGGDGYTF
TRBJ2-3	few	TRBV30	14	-	TGTGCCTGGATTCGGGGGGCCCCAGTGGATACGCAGTATTTT	CAWIRGAPVDTQYF
TRBJ1-5	few	TRBV6-1	13	TRBD1	TGTGCCAGCAATTCGAGGGGGCTTCAGCCCCAGCATTTT	CASNSRGLQPQHF
TRBJ1-4	few	TRBV10-3	15	TRBD1	TGTGCCATCAGTGAGCAAGGACAGGGGGCTGAAAAACTGTTTTTT	CAISEQGQGAEKLFF
TRBJ2-3	-	TRBV20-1	15	-	TGCAGTGCTAGAGAACGGCCCTATTACACAGATACGCAGTATTTT	CSARERPYYTDTQYF
TRBJ1-1	few	TRBV29-1	13	TRBD1	TGCAGCATAGAGGGACAGTTCAACACTGAAGCTTTCTTT	CSIEGQFNTEAFF
TRBJ1-1	few	TRBV12-3/TRBV12-4	12	TRBD1	TGTGCCAGCACCAAACAGGGGTGGGTCGCTTTCTTT	CASTKQGWVAFF
TRBJ2-1	-	TRBV27	16	-	TGTGCCAGCAGTCGAAGGAGCGCAGGTCCCTACAATGAGCAGTTCTTC	CASSRRSAGPYNEQFF
TRBJ2-3	few	TRBV15	14	-	TGTGCCACCAGCAGAAGGATGCCCCGAGATACGCAGTATTTT	CATSRRMPRDTQYF
TRBJ1-2	-	TRBV20-1	15	TRBD1	TGCAGTGCTAGAGGCTCCCAGGGGGCGAGCTATGGCTACACCTTC	CSARGSQGASYGYTF
TRBJ1-1	once	TRBV4-1	14	-	TGCGCCAGCAGCCAAGAAATCGGCAGGTCTAAAGCTTTCTTT	CASSQEIGRSKAFF
TRBJ2-5	few	TRBV25-1	13	-	TGTGCCAGCAGTGAATACCTGCTAGAGACCCAGTACTTC	CASSEYLLETQYF
TRBJ2-3	few	TRBV7-6	14	TRBD1	TGTGCCAGCAGCCTGTGGACAGGGGCAGATACGCAGTATTTT	CASSLWTGADTQYF